The sequence of this T cell receptor (beta chain) was determined in a study of blood T cell repertoires in COVID-19. Study context: Samples taken during acute and convalescent COVID-19 were collected in the United States, Italy and Spain. Sample material is recorded as cDNA or gDNA derived from T cells, B-cell-depleted T cells, or PBMCs.

While infection was still active, Seattle patients were enrolled and then followed longitudinally. Original processing notes: Estimation of nucleated cell counts was performed using reference gene primer amplification. Measured with immunoSEQ multiplex PCR; TCRdb has only the in-frame clones, and not every one. That table gives V, J and clone size, and the DNA gave D and trimming. Among 300,000 to 350,000 clones listed, about 91% were seen once. This CDR3 is built from 15 residues. CDR1 and CDR2 (germline): LGHNA, YNFKEQ. Trimming stripped 0 bases from V and 4 bases from J, with 10 bases between. The genes are TRBV4-2 and TRBJ2-1; D is possibly TRBD1 (5 bases). Sequenced: peripheral blood. The TCR comes from a man aged 25-45 years with COVID-19, enrolled during active disease. DNA of the CDR3: TGTGCCAGCAGCCAAGATCAGGGCTTTTACAATGAGCAGTTCTTC. This codes for CASSQDQGFYNEQFF.